The clone carrying this T cell receptor (beta chain) was recorded once. Its antigen is currently unknown. People whose metastatic non-small-cell lung cancer was chemo-refractory got focal radiation along with CTLA-4 blockade by ipilimumab. Trimming took 3 bases from V and 1 from J, leaving 11 bases between them. The CDR3 is 15 amino acids. Germline V gene sequence: CDR1 MDHEN, CDR2 SYDVKM. The data originate from a study of radiotherapy plus CTLA-4 blockade in lung cancer. Study-wide results and caveats: After radiotherapy and ipilimumab, tumor-derived clones expanded in peripheral blood.

Profiling relied on immunoSEQ multiplex PCR, and the TCRdb table lists in-frame clones only, not all of them. The sample shows 75,000 to 100,000 clones, 82% of them seen only once. The source is a human donor with non-small cell lung cancer who had a partial response to radiotherapy plus ipilimumab. This chain links TRBV28 with TRBJ2-3, with D possibly matching TRBD1 (6 bases). The specimen comprised peripheral blood, sampled from a patient treated with radiotherapy plus ipilimumab. For the CDR3, the DNA is TGTGCCAGCAGTTTCCCGAGACAGGGCACAGATACGCAGTATTTT. It is translated as CASSFPRQGTDTQYF.